Sequencing of this T cell receptor beta chain was carried out in a study of T cells after yellow fever vaccination. Study at large: Fractions of limited cellularity were prepared by means of SMART-Seq v4 Ultra Low Input.

With regard to this clonotype: Its antigen remains unidentified.

Each CDR3 protein is one row after TCRdb ran MiXCR on the 5' RACE reads. Of about 310,000 distinct CDR3 sequences detected, around 3.6% appear once; the ten largest clones hold about a quarter. Study-wide results and caveats: CD4 and CD8 compartments shared a small share of clonotypes. Post-booster samples contained most primary-vaccination clones (more than 95% CD4, 70% to 90% CD8). Within FACS-sorted repertoires, abundant clonotypes contaminating from the bulk population could be present.

Germline values: CDR1 KGHDR, CDR2 SFDVKD. The CDR3 extends over 15 amino acids. Deletions cut 9 bases from V and 0 bases from J, with 16 bases between. This receptor was obtained from a man between 18 and 29 years old who received the YFV17D yellow fever vaccine. Here the sequenced sample was PBMCs, taken on the day of the yellow fever booster vaccination. The chain carries TRBV24-1 and TRBJ2-5; D unclear. The CDR3 is CATRSTQKYQETQYF. The CDR3 DNA reads TGTGCCACCCGTTCTACACAGAAGTACCAAGAGACCCAGTACTTC.